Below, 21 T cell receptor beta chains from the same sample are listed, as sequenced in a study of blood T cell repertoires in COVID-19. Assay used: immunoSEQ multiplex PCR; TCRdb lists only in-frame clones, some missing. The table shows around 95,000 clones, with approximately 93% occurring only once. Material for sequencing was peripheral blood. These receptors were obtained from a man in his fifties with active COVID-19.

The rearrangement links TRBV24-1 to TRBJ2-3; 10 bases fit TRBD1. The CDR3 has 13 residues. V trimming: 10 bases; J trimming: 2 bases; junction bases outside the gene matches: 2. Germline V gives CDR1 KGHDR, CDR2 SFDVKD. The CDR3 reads CATRQGATDTQYF. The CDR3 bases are TGTGCCACTAGACAGGGGGCCACAGATACGCAGTATTTT.

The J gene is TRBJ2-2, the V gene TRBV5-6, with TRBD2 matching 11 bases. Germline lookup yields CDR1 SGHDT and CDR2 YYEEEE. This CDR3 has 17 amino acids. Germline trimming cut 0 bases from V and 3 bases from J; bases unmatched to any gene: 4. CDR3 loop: CASSLGLAGPDTGELFF. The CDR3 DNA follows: TGTGCCAGCAGCTTGGGACTAGCGGGGCCCGACACCGGGGAGCTGTTTTTT. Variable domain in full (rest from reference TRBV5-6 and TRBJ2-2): DAGVTQSPTHLIKTRGQQVTLRCSPKSGHDTVSWYQQALGQGPQFIFQYYEEEERQRGNFPDRFSGHQFPNYSSELNVNALLLGDSALYLCASSLGLAGPDTGELFFGEGSRLTVL.

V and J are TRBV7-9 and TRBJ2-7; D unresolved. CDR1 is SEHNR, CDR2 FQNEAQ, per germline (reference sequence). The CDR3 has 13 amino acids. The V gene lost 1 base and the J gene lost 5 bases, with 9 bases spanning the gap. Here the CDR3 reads CASSLERPNEQYF. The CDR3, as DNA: TGTGCCAGCAGCTTAGAACGTCCTAACGAGCAGTACTTC.

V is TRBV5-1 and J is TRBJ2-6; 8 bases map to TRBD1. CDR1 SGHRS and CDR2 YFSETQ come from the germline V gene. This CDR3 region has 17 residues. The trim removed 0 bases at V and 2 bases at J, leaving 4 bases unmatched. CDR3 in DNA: TGCGCCAGCAGCTTGGTGGAGACAGGGGCTGGGGCCAACGTCCTGACTTTC. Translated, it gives CASSLVETGAGANVLTF.

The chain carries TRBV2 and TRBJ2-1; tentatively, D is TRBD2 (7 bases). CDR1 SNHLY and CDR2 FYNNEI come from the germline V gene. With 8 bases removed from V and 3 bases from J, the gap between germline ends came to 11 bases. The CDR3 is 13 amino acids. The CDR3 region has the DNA TGTGCCAGCCAGGGGACTAACTACAATGAGCAGTTCTTC. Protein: CASQGTNYNEQFF.

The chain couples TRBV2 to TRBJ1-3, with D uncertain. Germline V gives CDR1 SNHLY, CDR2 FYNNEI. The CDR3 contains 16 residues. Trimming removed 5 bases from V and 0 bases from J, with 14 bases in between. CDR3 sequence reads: CASSSRQGSSGNTIYF. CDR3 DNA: TGTGCCAGCAGTTCGAGACAAGGAAGCTCTGGAAACACCATATATTTT.

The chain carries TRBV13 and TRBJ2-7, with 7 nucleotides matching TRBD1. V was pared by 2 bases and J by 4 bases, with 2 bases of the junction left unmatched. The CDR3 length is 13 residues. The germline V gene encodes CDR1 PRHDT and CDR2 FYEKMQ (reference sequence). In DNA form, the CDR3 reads TGTGCCAGCAGCTTACGGACAGGATACGAGCAGTACTTC. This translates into CASSLRTGYEQYF.

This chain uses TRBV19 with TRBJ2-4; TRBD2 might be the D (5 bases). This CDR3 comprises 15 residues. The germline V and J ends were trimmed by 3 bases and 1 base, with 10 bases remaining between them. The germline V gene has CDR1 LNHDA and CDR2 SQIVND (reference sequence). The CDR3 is CASSIIGEAKNIQYF. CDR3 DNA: TGTGCCAGTAGTATTATCGGGGAGGCCAAAAACATTCAGTACTTC.

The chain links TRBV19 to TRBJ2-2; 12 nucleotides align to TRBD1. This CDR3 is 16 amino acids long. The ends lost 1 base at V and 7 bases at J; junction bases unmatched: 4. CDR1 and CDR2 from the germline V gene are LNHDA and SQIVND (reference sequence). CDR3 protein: CASSIGDRGRVGELFF. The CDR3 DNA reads TGTGCCAGTAGTATAGGGGACAGGGGGCGGGTCGGGGAGCTGTTTTTT.

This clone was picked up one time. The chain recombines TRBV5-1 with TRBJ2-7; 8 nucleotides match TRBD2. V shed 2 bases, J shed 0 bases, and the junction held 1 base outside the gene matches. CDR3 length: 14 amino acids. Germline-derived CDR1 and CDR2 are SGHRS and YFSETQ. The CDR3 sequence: CASSLSGSSYEQYV. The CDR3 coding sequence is TGCGCCAGCAGCTTAAGCGGGAGCTCCTACGAGCAGTACGTC.

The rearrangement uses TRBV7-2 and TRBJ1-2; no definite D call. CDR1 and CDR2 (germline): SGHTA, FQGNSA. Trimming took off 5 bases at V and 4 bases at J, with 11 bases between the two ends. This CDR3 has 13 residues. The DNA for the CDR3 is TGTGCCAGCAGCCCTGACGGGTCCTATGGCTACACCTTC. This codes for CASSPDGSYGYTF. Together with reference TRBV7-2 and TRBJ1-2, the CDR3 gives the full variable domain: GAGVSQSPSNKVTEKGKDVELRCDPISGHTALYWYRQSLGQGLEFLIYFQGNSAPDKSGLPSDRFSAERTGGSVSTLTIQRTQQEDSAVYLCASSPDGSYGYTFGSGTRLTVV.

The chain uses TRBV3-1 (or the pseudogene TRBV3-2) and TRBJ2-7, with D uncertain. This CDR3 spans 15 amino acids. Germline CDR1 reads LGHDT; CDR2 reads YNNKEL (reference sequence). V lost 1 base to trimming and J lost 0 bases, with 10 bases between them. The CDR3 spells CASSQVDRSSYEQYF. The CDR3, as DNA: TGTGCCAGCAGCCAAGTTGACCGGAGCTCCTACGAGCAGTACTTC.

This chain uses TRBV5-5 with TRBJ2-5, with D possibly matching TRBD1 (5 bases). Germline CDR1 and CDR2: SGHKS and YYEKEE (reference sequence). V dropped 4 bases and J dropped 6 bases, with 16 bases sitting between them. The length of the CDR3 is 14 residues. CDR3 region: CASSPDPAGKTQYF. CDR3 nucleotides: TGTGCCAGCAGCCCGGATCCCGCAGGGAAGACCCAGTACTTC.

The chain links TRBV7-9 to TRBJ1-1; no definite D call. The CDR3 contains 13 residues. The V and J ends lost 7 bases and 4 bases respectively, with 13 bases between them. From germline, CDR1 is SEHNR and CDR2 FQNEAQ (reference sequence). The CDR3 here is CASTPGGSTEAFF. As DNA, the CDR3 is TGTGCCAGCACCCCGGGTGGGAGCACTGAAGCTTTCTTT. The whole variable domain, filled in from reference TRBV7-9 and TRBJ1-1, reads DTGVSQNPRHKITKRGQNVTFRCDPISEHNRLYWYRQTLGQGPEFLTYFQNEAQLEKSRLLSDRFSAERPKGSFSTLEIQRTEQGDSAMYLCASTPGGSTEAFFGQGTRLTVV.

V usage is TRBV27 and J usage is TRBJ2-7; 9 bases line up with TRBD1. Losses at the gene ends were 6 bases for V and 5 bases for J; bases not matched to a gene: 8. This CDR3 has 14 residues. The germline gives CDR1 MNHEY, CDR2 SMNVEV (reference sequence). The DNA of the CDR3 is TGTGCCAGCAGGATACCGGGACAGGGTAACGAGCAGTACTTC. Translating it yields CASRIPGQGNEQYF.

The CDR3 DNA reads as TGCGCCAGCAGCCAAGATCGTAATACAGAGCAGTACGTC. It translates to CASSQDRNTEQYV. V is TRBV4-1 and J is TRBJ2-7; D is undetermined. The V and J ends lost 0 bases and 7 bases respectively, with 10 bases between them. This CDR3 contains 13 residues. The germline gives CDR1 MGHRA, CDR2 YSYEKL.

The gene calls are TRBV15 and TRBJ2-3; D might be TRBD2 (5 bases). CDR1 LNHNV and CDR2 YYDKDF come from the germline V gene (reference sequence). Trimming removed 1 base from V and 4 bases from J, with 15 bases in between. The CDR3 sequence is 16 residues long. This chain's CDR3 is CATSRVGVGSADTQYF. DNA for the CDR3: TGTGCCACCAGCAGAGTTGGGGTCGGTAGCGCAGATACGCAGTATTTT. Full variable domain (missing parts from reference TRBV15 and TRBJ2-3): DAMVIQNPRYQVTQFGKPVTLSCSQTLNHNVMYWYQQKSSQAPKLLFHYYDKDFNNEADTPDNFQSRRPNTSFCFLDIRSPGLGDTAMYLCATSRVGVGSADTQYFGPGTRLTVL.

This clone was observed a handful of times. The CDR3: CASRSTSYMSYEQYV. The CDR3 DNA is TGTGCCAGCAGATCAACCTCCTATATGTCCTACGAGCAGTACGTC. This chain links TRBV6-5 with TRBJ2-7, with D unresolved. The CDR3 runs to 15 residues. Germline values: CDR1 MNHEY, CDR2 SVGAGI. Trimming took 6 bases from V and 1 from J, leaving 16 bases between them.

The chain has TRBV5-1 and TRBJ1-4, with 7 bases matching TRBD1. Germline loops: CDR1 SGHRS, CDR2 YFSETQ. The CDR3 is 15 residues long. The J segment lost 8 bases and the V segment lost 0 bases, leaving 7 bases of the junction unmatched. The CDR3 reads CASSLVAGGEEKLFF. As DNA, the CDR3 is TGCGCCAGCAGCTTGGTTGCAGGGGGAGAGGAAAAACTGTTTTTT. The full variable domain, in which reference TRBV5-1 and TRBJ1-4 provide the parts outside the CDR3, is KAGVTQTPRYLIKTRGQQVTLSCSPISGHRSVSWYQQTPGQGLQFLFEYFSETQRNKGNFPGRFSGRQFSNSRSEMNVSTLELGDSALYLCASSLVAGGEEKLFFGSGTQLSVL.

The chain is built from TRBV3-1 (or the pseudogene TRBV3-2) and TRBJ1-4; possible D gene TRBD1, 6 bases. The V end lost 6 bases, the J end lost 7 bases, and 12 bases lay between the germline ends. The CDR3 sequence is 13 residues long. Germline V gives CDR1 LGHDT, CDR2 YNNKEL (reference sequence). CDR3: CASSTGFGEKLFF. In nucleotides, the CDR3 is TGTGCCAGCAGTACAGGGTTCGGTGAAAAACTGTTTTTT.

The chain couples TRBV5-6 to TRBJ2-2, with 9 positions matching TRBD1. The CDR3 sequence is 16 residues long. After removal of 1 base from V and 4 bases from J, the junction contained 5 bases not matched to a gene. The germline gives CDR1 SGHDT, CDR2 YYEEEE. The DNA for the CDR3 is TGTGCCAGCAGCTTGACAGGGGGCGCAGGCACCGGGGAGCTGTTTTTT. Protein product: CASSLTGGAGTGELFF.